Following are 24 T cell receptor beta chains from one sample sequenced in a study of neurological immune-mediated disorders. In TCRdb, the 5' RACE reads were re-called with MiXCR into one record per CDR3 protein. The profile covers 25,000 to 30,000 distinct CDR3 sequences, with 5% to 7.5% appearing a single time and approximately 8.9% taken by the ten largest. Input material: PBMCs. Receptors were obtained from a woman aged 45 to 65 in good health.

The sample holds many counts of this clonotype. CDR3 bases: TGTGCCAGCAGCTTAGTCTCGCGGGAGTATGAGCAGTTCTTC. Encoded protein: CASSLVSREYEQFF. J is TRBJ2-1 and V is TRBV7-2; 7 nucleotides line up with TRBD2. Trimming cost V 1 base and J 8 bases; bases outside gene matches: 5. This CDR3 is 14 amino acids long. The germline V gene has CDR1 SGHTA and CDR2 FQGNSA.

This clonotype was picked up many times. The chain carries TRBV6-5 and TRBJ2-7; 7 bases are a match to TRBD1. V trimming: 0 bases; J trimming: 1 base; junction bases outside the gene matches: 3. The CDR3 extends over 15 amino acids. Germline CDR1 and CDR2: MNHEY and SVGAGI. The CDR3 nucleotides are TGTGCCAGCAGTTACTCGTACAGGGGATCCTACGAGCAGTACTTC. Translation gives CASSYSYRGSYEQYF.

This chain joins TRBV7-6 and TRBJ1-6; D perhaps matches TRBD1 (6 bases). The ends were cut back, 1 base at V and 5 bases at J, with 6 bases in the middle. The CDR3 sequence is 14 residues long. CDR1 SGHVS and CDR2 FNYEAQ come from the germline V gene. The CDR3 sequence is CASSLGTDNSPLHF. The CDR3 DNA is TGTGCCAGCAGCTTAGGGACAGATAATTCACCCCTCCACTTT.

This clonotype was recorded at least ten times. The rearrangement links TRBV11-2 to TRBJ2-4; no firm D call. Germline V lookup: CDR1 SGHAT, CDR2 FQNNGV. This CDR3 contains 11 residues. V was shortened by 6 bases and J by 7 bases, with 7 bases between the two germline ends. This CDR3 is CASRNSNIQYF. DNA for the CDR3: TGTGCCAGCAGGAACAGCAACATTCAGTACTTC. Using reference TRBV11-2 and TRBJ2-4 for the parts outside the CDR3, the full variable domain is EAGVAQSPRYKIIEKRQSVAFWCNPISGHATLYWYQQILGQGPKLLIQFQNNGVVDDSQLPKDRFSAERLKGVDSTLKIQPAKLEDSAVYLCASRNSNIQYFGAGTRLSVL.

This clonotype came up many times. CDR3 loop: CASSSRTGLGDTQYF. DNA of the CDR3: TGTGCCAGCAGCTCCCGGACAGGGTTGGGAGATACGCAGTATTTT. V gene TRBV7-6 combines with J gene TRBJ2-3; TRBD1 matches at 8 bases. V shed 4 bases, J shed 5 bases, and the junction held 8 bases outside the gene matches. This CDR3 is built from 15 residues. CDR1 and CDR2 (germline): SGHVS, FNYEAQ.

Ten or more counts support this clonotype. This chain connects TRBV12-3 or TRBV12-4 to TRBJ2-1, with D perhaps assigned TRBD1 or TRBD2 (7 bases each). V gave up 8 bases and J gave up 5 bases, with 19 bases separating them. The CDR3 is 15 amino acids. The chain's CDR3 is CASGEGQNFNNEQFF. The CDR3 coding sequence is TGTGCCAGCGGGGAGGGACAGAATTTTAACAATGAGCAGTTCTTC.

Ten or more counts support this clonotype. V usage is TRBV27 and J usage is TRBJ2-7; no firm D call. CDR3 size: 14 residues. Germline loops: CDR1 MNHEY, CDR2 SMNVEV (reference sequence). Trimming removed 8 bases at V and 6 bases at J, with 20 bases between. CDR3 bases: TGTGCCAGCGCTACCTACGAAAGGGCACCCGAGCAGTACTTC. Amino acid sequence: CASATYERAPEQYF.

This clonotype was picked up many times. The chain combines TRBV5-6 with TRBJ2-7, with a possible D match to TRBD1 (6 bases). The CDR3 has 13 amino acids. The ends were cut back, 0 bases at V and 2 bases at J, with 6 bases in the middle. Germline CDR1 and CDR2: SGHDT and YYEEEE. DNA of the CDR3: TGTGCCAGCAGCTTGGACAGGGCCTACGAGCAGTACTTC. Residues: CASSLDRAYEQYF. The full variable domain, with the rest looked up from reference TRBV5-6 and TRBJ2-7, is DAGVTQSPTHLIKTRGQQVTLRCSPKSGHDTVSWYQQALGQGPQFIFQYYEEEERQRGNFPDRFSGHQFPNYSSELNVNALLLGDSALYLCASSLDRAYEQYFGPGTRLTVT.

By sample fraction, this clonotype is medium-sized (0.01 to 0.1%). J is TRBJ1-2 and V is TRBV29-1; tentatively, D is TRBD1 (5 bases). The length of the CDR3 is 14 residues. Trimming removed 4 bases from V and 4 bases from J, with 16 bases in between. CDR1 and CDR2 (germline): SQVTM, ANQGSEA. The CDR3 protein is CSVAFDQGFYGYTF. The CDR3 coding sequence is TGCAGCGTTGCTTTTGACCAGGGATTCTATGGCTACACCTTC.

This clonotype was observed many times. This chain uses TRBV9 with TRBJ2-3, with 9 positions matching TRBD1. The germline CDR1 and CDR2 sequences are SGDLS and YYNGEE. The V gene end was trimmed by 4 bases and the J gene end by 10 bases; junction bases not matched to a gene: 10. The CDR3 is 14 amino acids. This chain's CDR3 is CASSTRTGATSQYF. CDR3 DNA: TGTGCCAGCAGCACCCGGACAGGGGCTACTTCGCAGTATTTT.

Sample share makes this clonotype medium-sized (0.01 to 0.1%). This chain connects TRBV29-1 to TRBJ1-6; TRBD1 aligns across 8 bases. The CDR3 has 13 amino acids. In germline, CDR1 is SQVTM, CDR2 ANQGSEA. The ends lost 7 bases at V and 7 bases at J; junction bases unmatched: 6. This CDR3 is CSAQTGANSPLHF. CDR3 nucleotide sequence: TGCAGCGCCCAGACAGGGGCGAATTCACCCCTCCACTTT.

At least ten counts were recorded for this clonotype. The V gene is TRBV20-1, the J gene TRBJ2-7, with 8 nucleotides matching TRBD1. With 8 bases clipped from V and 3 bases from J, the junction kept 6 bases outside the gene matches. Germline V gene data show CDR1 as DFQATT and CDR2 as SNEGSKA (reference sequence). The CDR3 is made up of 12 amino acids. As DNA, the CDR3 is TGCAGTCCACGGACAGGGAACTACGAGCAGTACTTC. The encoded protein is CSPRTGNYEQYF.

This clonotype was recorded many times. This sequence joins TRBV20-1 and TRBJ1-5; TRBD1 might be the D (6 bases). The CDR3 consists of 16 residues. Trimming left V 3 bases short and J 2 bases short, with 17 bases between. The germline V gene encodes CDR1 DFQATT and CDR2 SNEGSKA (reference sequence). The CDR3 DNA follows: TGCAGTGCTAGTAGGGGGGGGGGGGCTGGCAATCAGCCCCAGCATTTT. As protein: CSASRGGGAGNQPQHF.

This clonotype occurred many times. In DNA form, the CDR3 reads TGTGCCATCAGCGTAGCGGATACGCAGTATTTT. Translation: CAISVADTQYF. The chain recombines TRBV10-3 with TRBJ2-3; D perhaps matches TRBD2 (5 bases). CDR3 length: 11 residues. Germline V gene data show CDR1 as ENHRY and CDR2 as SYGVKD. Trimming shortened V by 6 bases and J by 6 bases, and 7 bases separated the two germline ends.

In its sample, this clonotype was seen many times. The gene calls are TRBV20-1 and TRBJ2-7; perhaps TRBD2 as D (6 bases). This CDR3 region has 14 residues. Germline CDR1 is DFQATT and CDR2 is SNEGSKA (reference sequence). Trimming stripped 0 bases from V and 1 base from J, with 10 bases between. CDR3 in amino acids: CSARDIGGSYEQYF. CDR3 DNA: TGCAGTGCTAGAGATATTGGGGGGTCCTACGAGCAGTACTTC.

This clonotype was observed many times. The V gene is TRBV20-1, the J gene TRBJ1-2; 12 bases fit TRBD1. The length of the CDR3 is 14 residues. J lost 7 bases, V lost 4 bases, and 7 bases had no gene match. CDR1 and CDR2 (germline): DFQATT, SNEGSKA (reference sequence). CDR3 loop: CSATGTGGAGGYTF. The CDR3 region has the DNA TGCAGTGCTACCGGGACAGGGGGCGCGGGTGGCTACACCTTC.

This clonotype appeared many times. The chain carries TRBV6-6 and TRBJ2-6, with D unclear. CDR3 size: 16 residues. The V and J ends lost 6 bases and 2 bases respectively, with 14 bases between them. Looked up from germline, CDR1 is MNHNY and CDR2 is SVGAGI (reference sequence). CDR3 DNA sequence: TGTGCCAGCAGGGACCATGGCCAGCCTGGGGCCAACGTCCTGACTTTC. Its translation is CASRDHGQPGANVLTF.

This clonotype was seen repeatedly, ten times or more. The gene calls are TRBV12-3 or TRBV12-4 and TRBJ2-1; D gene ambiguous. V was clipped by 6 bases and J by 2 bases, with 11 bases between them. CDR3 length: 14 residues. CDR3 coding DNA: TGTGCCAGCAGGTCAGGCTCGCCCTACAATGAGCAGTTCTTC. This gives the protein CASRSGSPYNEQFF.

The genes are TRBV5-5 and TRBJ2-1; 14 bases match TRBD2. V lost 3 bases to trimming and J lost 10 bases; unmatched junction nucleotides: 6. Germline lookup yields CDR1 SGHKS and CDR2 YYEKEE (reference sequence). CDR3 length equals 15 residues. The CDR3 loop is CASSSSGLAGEEQFF. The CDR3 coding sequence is TGTGCCAGCAGCTCCTCGGGACTAGCGGGAGAGGAGCAGTTCTTC.

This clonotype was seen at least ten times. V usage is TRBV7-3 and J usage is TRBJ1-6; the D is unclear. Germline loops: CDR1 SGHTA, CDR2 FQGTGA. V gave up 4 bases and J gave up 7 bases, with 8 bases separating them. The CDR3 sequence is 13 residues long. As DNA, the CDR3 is TGTGCCAGCAGCTCCGTCGCAAATTCACCCCTCCACTTT. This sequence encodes CASSSVANSPLHF.

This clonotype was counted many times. Here the CDR3 DNA reads TGCAGTGTTCTAGCGGGAGGCGGAAATGAGCAGTTCTTC. It encodes CSVLAGGGNEQFF. This chain links TRBV20-1 with TRBJ2-1, with 11 bases that match TRBD2. Germline CDR1 reads DFQATT; CDR2 reads SNEGSKA (reference sequence). CDR3 length: 13 amino acids. J lost 7 bases, V lost 7 bases, and 6 bases had no gene match.

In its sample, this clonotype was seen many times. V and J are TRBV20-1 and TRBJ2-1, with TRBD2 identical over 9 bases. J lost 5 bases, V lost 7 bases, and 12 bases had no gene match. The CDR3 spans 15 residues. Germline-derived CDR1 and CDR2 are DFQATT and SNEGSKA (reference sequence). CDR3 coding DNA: TGCAGTGGGGTAGCGGGGACTAGCTGGCACAATGAGCAGTTCTTC. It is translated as CSGVAGTSWHNEQFF.

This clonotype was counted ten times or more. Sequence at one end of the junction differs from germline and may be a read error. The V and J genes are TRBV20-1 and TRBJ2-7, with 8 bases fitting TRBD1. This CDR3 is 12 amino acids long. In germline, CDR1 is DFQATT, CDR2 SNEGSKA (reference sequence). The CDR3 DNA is TGCAGTGCCCACATAACGGGACAGGACATCCACTTC. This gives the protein CSAHITGQDIHF.

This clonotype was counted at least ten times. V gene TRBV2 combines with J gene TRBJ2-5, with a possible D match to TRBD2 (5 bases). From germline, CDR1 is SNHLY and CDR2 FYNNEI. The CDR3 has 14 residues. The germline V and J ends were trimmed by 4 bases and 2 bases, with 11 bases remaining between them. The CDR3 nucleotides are TGTGCCAGCAGTGTGGGGAGTAAACAAGAGACCCAGTACTTC. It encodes CASSVGSKQETQYF.